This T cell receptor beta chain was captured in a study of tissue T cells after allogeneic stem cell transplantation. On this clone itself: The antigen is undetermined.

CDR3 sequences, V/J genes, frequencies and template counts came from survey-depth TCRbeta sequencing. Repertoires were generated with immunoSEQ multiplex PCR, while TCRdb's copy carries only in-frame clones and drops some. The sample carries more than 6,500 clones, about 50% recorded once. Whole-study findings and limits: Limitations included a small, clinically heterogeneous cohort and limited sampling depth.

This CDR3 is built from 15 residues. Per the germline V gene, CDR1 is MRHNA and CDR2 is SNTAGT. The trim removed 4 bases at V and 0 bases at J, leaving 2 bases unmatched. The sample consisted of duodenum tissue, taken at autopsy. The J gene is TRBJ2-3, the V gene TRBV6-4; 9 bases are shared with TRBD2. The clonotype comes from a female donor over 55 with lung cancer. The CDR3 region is CASSALAGSTDTQYF. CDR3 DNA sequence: TGTGCCAGCAGTGCTCTAGCGGGGAGCACAGATACGCAGTATTTT.